What follows are 16 T cell receptor beta chains derived from one specimen sequenced in a study of cytomegalovirus exposure and HLA in healthy donors. Vbeta (60) and Jbeta (13) primers were used in the PCR. Data came from immunoSEQ multiplex PCR; TCRdb stores just in-frame clones and leaves some out. The sample lists 220,000 or so clones, approximately 78% occurring once. Sequenced: PBMCs. Source of these receptors: a woman aged 35 to 49 in good health and CMV-seronegative.

The chain links TRBV30 to TRBJ1-6, with D perhaps TRBD1 (5 bases). The CDR3 has 15 amino acids. Trimming removed 0 bases from V and 7 bases from J, with 13 bases in between. Germline V lookup: CDR1 GTSNPN, CDR2 SVGIG (reference sequence). CDR3 amino acids: CAWSVRQRGNSPLHF. CDR3 sequence (DNA): TGTGCCTGGAGTGTACGGCAAAGGGGAAATTCACCCCTCCACTTT.

The chain uses TRBV29-1 and TRBJ1-2; 10 nucleotides line up with TRBD1. This CDR3 region has 14 residues. Germline V gene data show CDR1 as SQVTM and CDR2 as ANQGSEA. The V gene end was trimmed by 0 bases and the J gene end by 4 bases; junction bases not matched to a gene: 2. The CDR3 loop is CSVEDWTGGYGYTF. CDR3 in DNA: TGCAGCGTTGAAGATTGGACAGGGGGCTATGGCTACACCTTC.

The chain joins TRBV7-9 to TRBJ2-7, with D possibly TRBD2 on 6 matching bases. Germline CDR1 SEHNR, CDR2 FQNEAQ (reference sequence). The V and J ends lost 4 bases and 9 bases respectively, with 13 bases between them. The CDR3 contains 12 residues. The chain's CDR3 is CASSSGAGRQYF. In DNA form, the CDR3 reads TGTGCCAGCAGCTCGGGCGCGGGAAGGCAGTACTTC. The variable domain in full, completed from reference TRBV7-9 and TRBJ2-7, reads DTGVSQNPRHKITKRGQNVTFRCDPISEHNRLYWYRQTLGQGPEFLTYFQNEAQLEKSRLLSDRFSAERPKGSFSTLEIQRTEQGDSAMYLCASSSGAGRQYFGPGTRLTVT.

The V gene is TRBV27, the J gene TRBJ2-7; D may be TRBD2 (6 bases). CDR1 MNHEY and CDR2 SMNVEV come from the germline V gene (reference sequence). With 2 bases removed from V and 3 bases from J, the gap between germline ends came to 14 bases. CDR3 length: 15 amino acids. The CDR3 DNA reads as TGTGCCAGCAGTTTAGGGCTCGGGACTGGCTACGAGCAGTACTTC. It encodes CASSLGLGTGYEQYF.

Here the CDR3 reads CASSSQTTTRLYEQFF. Here the CDR3 DNA reads TGTGCCAGCAGTTCTCAAACTACGACTAGACTCTATGAGCAGTTCTTC. This chain connects TRBV6-5 to TRBJ2-1; tentatively, D is TRBD2 (6 bases). This CDR3 has 16 amino acids. The V end was cut by 4 bases, the J end by 8 bases, with 21 bases between. Germline-derived CDR1 and CDR2 are MNHEY and SVGAGI.

The rearrangement links TRBV4-2 to TRBJ1-4; 8 nucleotides match TRBD1. The CDR3 sequence is 16 residues long. Per germline, CDR1 LGHNA and CDR2 YNFKEQ. After removal of 4 bases from V and 5 bases from J, the junction contained 9 bases not matched to a gene. The CDR3 DNA reads TGTGCCAGCAGCCGGCCGAACACAGGGGGGAATGAAAAACTGTTTTTT. This codes for CASSRPNTGGNEKLFF.

This chain connects TRBV6-6 to TRBJ1-4; D perhaps matches TRBD1 (5 bases). The CDR3 sequence is 13 residues long. CDR1 is MNHNY and CDR2 is SVGAGI in the germline V gene (reference sequence). V lost 2 bases and J lost 14, with 15 bases in between. The CDR3 region has the DNA TGTGCCAGCAGTTACAGTTTGCAGGGTATGCTGTTTTTT. It is translated as CASSYSLQGMLFF.

The chain uses TRBV2 and TRBJ2-7; D may be TRBD2 (6 bases). Germline lookup yields CDR1 SNHLY and CDR2 FYNNEI. Trimming cost V 7 bases and J 6 bases, with 16 bases left between them. The CDR3 sequence is 13 residues long. Here the CDR3 DNA reads TGTGCCAGCACTTGGCGGGACGGCGGCGAGCAGTACTTC. Its translation is CASTWRDGGEQYF.

V usage is TRBV5-1 and J usage is TRBJ2-1, with 7 bases that match TRBD2. The CDR3 spans 17 residues. The J segment lost 0 bases and the V segment lost 3 bases, leaving 9 bases of the junction unmatched. Germline assignment: CDR1 SGHRS and CDR2 YFSETQ. CDR3: CASSWGDYEGSYNEQFF. The CDR3 DNA is TGCGCCAGCAGCTGGGGGGACTATGAGGGCTCCTACAATGAGCAGTTCTTC.

The V call is TRBV5-1, the J call TRBJ2-2; 10 bases match TRBD2. The V gene's germline CDR1 is SGHRS and CDR2 YFSETQ. The CDR3 runs 16 residues. Germline trimming cut 4 bases from V and 6 bases from J; bases unmatched to any gene: 9. CDR3 in amino acids: CASSRDGTSEAGELFF. In DNA form, the CDR3 reads TGCGCCAGCAGCCGCGACGGGACTAGCGAGGCCGGGGAGCTGTTTTTT.

The V gene is TRBV28, the J gene TRBJ1-1; 7 bases agree with TRBD1. The CDR3 spans 13 residues. CDR1 is MDHEN, CDR2 SYDVKM, per germline. The junction had 7 bases not matched to a gene; V was cut back by 6 bases and J by 6 bases. This chain's CDR3 is CASSVQGRAEAFF. DNA of the CDR3: TGTGCCAGCAGCGTACAGGGGCGGGCTGAAGCTTTCTTT. The variable domain in full, with the rest retrieved from reference TRBV28 and TRBJ1-1, is DVKVTQSSRYLVKRTGEKVFLECVQDMDHENMFWYRQDPGLGLRLIYFSYDVKMKEKGDIPEGYSVSREKKERFSLILESASTNQTSMYLCASSVQGRAEAFFGQGTRLTVV.

This clone showed up just once. This chain uses TRBV20-1 with TRBJ2-5; a possible D gene is TRBD2 (6 bases). The germline V gene encodes CDR1 DFQATT and CDR2 SNEGSKA (reference sequence). The CDR3 runs to 10 residues. DNA of the CDR3: TGCAGCGGGAGCCGGGAGACCCAGTACTTC. Its translation is CSGSRETQYF.

The chain has TRBV30 and TRBJ2-3; TRBD2 is a possible D gene (5 bases). V was cut by 1 base and J by 1 base, with 9 bases left in between. Germline-derived CDR1 and CDR2 are GTSNPN and SVGIG (reference sequence). The CDR3 is 14 amino acids. CDR3 nucleotides: TGTGCCTGGAGTGGGATACTAGGCACAGATACGCAGTATTTT. This codes for CAWSGILGTDTQYF.

The chain couples TRBV7-6 to TRBJ2-7, with 10 bases fitting TRBD2. Germline assignment: CDR1 SGHVS and CDR2 FNYEAQ. Trimming at V came to 0 bases and at J to 4 bases, leaving 6 bases not matched to a gene. This CDR3 is 16 amino acids long. Here the CDR3 reads CASSLALAGAEYEQYF. The CDR3 DNA reads as TGTGCCAGCAGCTTAGCGCTAGCGGGAGCCGAGTACGAGCAGTACTTC. Full variable domain (remainder filled in from reference TRBV7-6 and TRBJ2-7): GAGVSQSPRYKVTKRGQDVALRCDPISGHVSLYWYRQALGQGPEFLTYFNYEAQQDKSGLPNDRFSAERPEGSISTLTIQRTEQRDSAMYRCASSLALAGAEYEQYFGPGTRLTVT.

The chain combines TRBV27 with TRBJ2-4; weak D call: TRBD2 (5 bases). The germline V gene encodes CDR1 MNHEY and CDR2 SMNVEV (reference sequence). Trimming stripped 3 bases from V and 0 bases from J, with 9 bases between. The CDR3 spans 15 residues. The CDR3 reads CASSFLAGAKNIQYF. CDR3 coding DNA: TGTGCCAGCAGTTTCTTGGCGGGAGCCAAAAACATTCAGTACTTC.

The genes are TRBV27 and TRBJ2-5, with D possibly TRBD1 on 6 matching bases. Germline values: CDR1 MNHEY, CDR2 SMNVEV (reference sequence). Trimming pared 5 bases from V and 9 bases from J, leaving 19 bases between. The CDR3 is made up of 14 amino acids. CDR3 coding DNA: TGTGCCAGCAGTCGACAGGTTGTGGGTTGGGCCCAGTACTTC. Its protein product is CASSRQVVGWAQYF.